These 17 T cell receptor beta chains share one sample of origin, sequenced in a study of blood T cell repertoires in COVID-19. Using immunoSEQ multiplex PCR, the repertoire was profiled, and TCRdb retains in-frame clones only, with some absent. The sample includes 130,000 or so clones, approximately 86% of them seen just once. Material: peripheral blood. The receptor source for this set is a woman in her 70s with COVID-19, enrolled during active disease.

J is TRBJ1-1 and V is TRBV28; no clear D. This CDR3 is 14 amino acids long. Deletions cut 4 bases from V and 2 bases from J, with 11 bases between. Germline V gene sequence: CDR1 MDHEN, CDR2 SYDVKM. The CDR3 loop is CASSSIQQNTEAFF. The CDR3 nucleotides read TGTGCCAGCAGTTCCATACAACAAAACACTGAAGCTTTCTTT. The full variable domain, its missing parts supplied by reference TRBV28 and TRBJ1-1, is DVKVTQSSRYLVKRTGEKVFLECVQDMDHENMFWYRQDPGLGLRLIYFSYDVKMKEKGDIPEGYSVSREKKERFSLILESASTNQTSMYLCASSSIQQNTEAFFGQGTRLTVV.

This rearrangement joins TRBV5-4 to TRBJ1-5, with D unclear. The CDR3 is 20 residues long. CDR1 SGHNT and CDR2 YYREEE come from the germline V gene (reference sequence). Trimming took off 3 bases at V and 4 bases at J, with 29 bases between the two ends. The CDR3 coding sequence is TGTGCCAGCAGCTACACACGAGGGTTGATAGCTGCGGATTTTAATCAGCCCCAGCATTTT. Translated, it gives CASSYTRGLIAADFNQPQHF.

This chain links TRBV20-1 with TRBJ2-2, with 7 bases identical to TRBD1. Germline assignment: CDR1 DFQATT and CDR2 SNEGSKA (reference sequence). The CDR3 extends over 11 amino acids. V gave up 7 bases and J gave up 6 bases; unmatched junction bases: 2. CDR3 DNA sequence: TGCAGTGTCGGGACAGCCGGGGAGCTGTTTTTT. Protein: CSVGTAGELFF.

This clone appeared once. DNA of the CDR3: TGCGCCAGCAGAGTTACAGCGGGTTTCACAGATACGCAGTATTTT. Protein product: CASRVTAGFTDTQYF. The chain has TRBV5-1 and TRBJ2-3; possible D gene TRBD2, 6 bases. Germline lookup yields CDR1 SGHRS and CDR2 YFSETQ. CDR3 length equals 15 residues. Trimming shortened V by 5 bases and J by 2 bases, and 15 bases separated the two germline ends.

This clone was seen just once. V and J are TRBV5-1 and TRBJ1-5, with D perhaps TRBD1 (5 bases). Trimming pared 5 bases from V and 0 bases from J, leaving 9 bases between. Germline V gene data show CDR1 as SGHRS and CDR2 as YFSETQ. The CDR3 spans 14 residues. CDR3 amino acids: CASRPDTSNQPQHF. CDR3 DNA: TGCGCCAGCAGACCGGACACTAGCAATCAGCCCCAGCATTTT.

The V and J genes are TRBV3-1 (or the pseudogene TRBV3-2) and TRBJ1-1; TRBD1 agrees at 9 bases. From germline, CDR1 is LGHDT and CDR2 YNNKEL (reference sequence). The CDR3 loop spans 15 amino acids. Trimming cost V 2 bases and J 3 bases; bases outside gene matches: 4. CDR3 DNA sequence: TGTGCCAGCAGCCAAAAAGGACAGGGGCACACTGAAGCTTTCTTT. Protein: CASSQKGQGHTEAFF.

The chain joins TRBV4-1 to TRBJ2-2; TRBD1 might be the D (6 bases). This CDR3 comprises 17 residues. V was trimmed by 2 bases and J by 1 base, leaving 14 bases between them. Germline V CDR1 and CDR2: MGHRA, YSYEKL. CDR3 sequence: CASSQPQGQGNTGELFF. CDR3 coding DNA: TGCGCCAGCAGCCAACCTCAGGGGCAAGGGAACACCGGGGAGCTGTTTTTT.

V usage is TRBV5-5 and J usage is TRBJ2-7, with 7 positions matching TRBD1. Germline trimming cut 0 bases from V and 4 bases from J; bases unmatched to any gene: 10. Germline CDR1 reads SGHKS; CDR2 reads YYEKEE (reference sequence). This CDR3 is built from 16 residues. Here the CDR3 DNA reads TGTGCCAGCAGCTTGGGCCCCGGGACAGAGTATTACGAGCAGTACTTC. It yields the protein CASSLGPGTEYYEQYF.

This chain joins TRBV5-1 and TRBJ2-1, with 7 bases matching TRBD1. The V gene end was trimmed by 2 bases and the J gene end by 3 bases; junction bases not matched to a gene: 5. Per germline, CDR1 SGHRS and CDR2 YFSETQ. This CDR3 is 15 amino acids long. The CDR3 region is CASSLQGSDYNEQFF. The DNA of the CDR3 is TGCGCCAGCAGCTTACAGGGGTCGGACTACAATGAGCAGTTCTTC.

The rearrangement links TRBV5-1 to TRBJ2-7; tentatively, D is TRBD1 (6 bases). The CDR3 is 15 amino acids. CDR1 and CDR2 (germline): SGHRS, YFSETQ. V gave up 0 bases and J gave up 4 bases, with 14 bases separating them. As DNA, the CDR3 is TGCGCCAGCAGCTTGGAACACAGGGACGTATACGAGCAGTACTTC. This gives the protein CASSLEHRDVYEQYF. The whole variable domain, remainder taken from reference TRBV5-1 and TRBJ2-7, is KAGVTQTPRYLIKTRGQQVTLSCSPISGHRSVSWYQQTPGQGLQFLFEYFSETQRNKGNFPGRFSGRQFSNSRSEMNVSTLELGDSALYLCASSLEHRDVYEQYFGPGTRLTVT.

V gene TRBV2 combines with J gene TRBJ2-2; D may be TRBD1 (6 bases). The CDR3 consists of 14 residues. Trimming removed 9 bases from V and 2 bases from J, with 13 bases in between. The germline V gene encodes CDR1 SNHLY and CDR2 FYNNEI. The CDR3: CARTRGINTGELFF. In DNA, the CDR3 is TGTGCCAGGACAAGGGGGATTAACACCGGGGAGCTGTTTTTT.

The genes are TRBV2 and TRBJ1-5, with D possibly matching TRBD1 (6 bases). Germline-derived CDR1 and CDR2 are SNHLY and FYNNEI. CDR3 length equals 14 residues. Trimming removed 6 bases from V and 4 bases from J, with 13 bases in between. This CDR3 is CASRKRDTNQPQHF. CDR3 sequence (DNA): TGTGCCAGCAGAAAACGGGACACAAATCAGCCCCAGCATTTT.

V usage is TRBV5-1 and J usage is TRBJ2-1; tentative D call: TRBD2 (7 bases). The CDR3 runs 16 residues. V lost 0 bases and J 4 bases, leaving 14 bases between the germline ends. Germline V gene lookup returns CDR1 SGHRS and CDR2 YFSETQ. The CDR3 nucleotides are TGCGCCAGCAGCTTGGAAGGCGGGGGCCCGTACAATGAGCAGTTCTTC. It codes for CASSLEGGGPYNEQFF.

The chain couples TRBV10-1 to TRBJ2-1; TRBD1 agrees at 12 bases. This CDR3 comprises 18 residues. Germline loops: CDR1 WNHNN, CDR2 SYGVQD (reference sequence). The junction had 5 bases not matched to a gene; V was cut back by 2 bases and J by 0 bases. CDR3 loop: CASSEGDRGPCSYNEQFF. DNA for the CDR3: TGCGCCAGCAGTGAGGGGGACAGGGGGCCGTGCTCCTACAATGAGCAGTTCTTC.

This rearrangement joins TRBV3-1 (or the pseudogene TRBV3-2) to TRBJ1-1; no definite D call. This CDR3 has 13 amino acids. Germline values: CDR1 LGHDT, CDR2 YNNKEL (reference sequence). Between the trimmed V and J ends, which lost 1 base and 1 base, there was a span of 4 bases. CDR3 coding DNA: TGTGCCAGCAGCCAAGCGTGGAACACTGAAGCTTTCTTT. This sequence encodes CASSQAWNTEAFF.

CDR3 nucleotides: TGTGCCAGTAGTCATCCAGGGTTCCCGAACACCGGGGAGCTGTTTTTT. Encoded protein: CASSHPGFPNTGELFF. This chain joins TRBV19 and TRBJ2-2, with D perhaps TRBD1 (5 bases). V lost 5 bases and J 0 bases, leaving 13 bases between the germline ends. The CDR3 covers 16 residues. Germline V gene sequence: CDR1 LNHDA, CDR2 SQIVND (reference sequence).

The V call is TRBV28, the J call TRBJ1-2; D gene ambiguous. CDR1 and CDR2 (germline): MDHEN, SYDVKM. Deletions cut 5 bases from V and 0 bases from J, with 7 bases between. The CDR3 sequence is 13 residues long. The CDR3 bases are TGTGCCAGCAGTATCGGGACTAACTATGGCTACACCTTC. It encodes CASSIGTNYGYTF.